This passage covers 12 T cell receptor beta chains from one sample sequenced in a study of OX40 agonist ivuxolimab in advanced cancers. Libraries were prepared by immunoSEQ multiplex PCR; TCRdb keeps only in-frame clonotypes and omits some of them. In the table there are roughly 67,000 clones, roughly 84% of which are singletons. The sample in question was CD4+ or CD8+ T cells sorted from blood, obtained in a trial of the OX40 agonist ivuxolimab. Receptor source: an adult with an advanced solid tumor such as melanoma, head and neck, liver or kidney cancer.

This chain uses TRBV7-9 with TRBJ1-2, with D perhaps matching TRBD1 (5 bases). CDR1 is SEHNR and CDR2 is FQNEAQ in the germline V gene (reference sequence). The CDR3 totals 14 residues. V gave up 3 bases and J gave up 1 base, with 9 bases separating them. Here the CDR3 DNA reads TGTGCCAGCAGCTTCGGGGGAGTTAACTATGGCTACACCTTC. It specifies CASSFGGVNYGYTF.

The rearrangement joins TRBV28 to TRBJ1-2; TRBD1 matches 11 bases. The CDR3 covers 16 residues. With V trimmed by 3 bases and J by 2 bases, 5 bases remained unmatched. From germline, CDR1 is MDHEN and CDR2 SYDVKM. This CDR3 is CASSFFGDRGNYGYTF. As DNA, the CDR3 is TGTGCCAGCAGTTTTTTCGGGGACAGGGGGAACTATGGCTACACCTTC.

The V call is TRBV2, the J call TRBJ2-1; D is undetermined. Germline lookup yields CDR1 SNHLY and CDR2 FYNNEI. Trimming removed 5 bases from V and 5 bases from J, with 4 bases in between. The CDR3 has 11 residues. The CDR3 sequence: CASSFDNEQFF. Here the CDR3 DNA reads TGTGCCAGCAGTTTCGACAATGAGCAGTTCTTC.

V and J are TRBV6-1 and TRBJ1-5, with D uncertain. Per germline, CDR1 MNHNS and CDR2 SASEGT. This CDR3 comprises 16 residues. V was clipped by 2 bases and J by 0 bases, with 11 bases between them. The CDR3 reads CASSEHWGDSNQPQHF. CDR3 nucleotide sequence: TGTGCCAGCAGTGAACATTGGGGAGATAGCAATCAGCCCCAGCATTTT.

The chain carries TRBV10-1 and TRBJ2-5; 7 bases map to TRBD1. The trim removed 6 bases at V and 5 bases at J, leaving 9 bases unmatched. This CDR3 region has 14 residues. Germline V lookup: CDR1 WNHNN, CDR2 SYGVQD (reference sequence). DNA for the CDR3: TGCGCCAGCAGCAACGGACAGGTGGGGGAGACCCAGTACTTC. Protein product: CASSNGQVGETQYF.

The chain is built from TRBV4-1 and TRBJ1-4; the D gene is possibly TRBD1 (5 bases). V lost 1 base, J lost 8 bases, and 20 bases lay in between. Germline CDR1 and CDR2: MGHRA and YSYEKL. The CDR3 has 17 amino acids. CDR3 protein: CASSQAKGRDSFEKLFF. The CDR3 DNA sequence: TGCGCCAGCAGCCAAGCAAAAGGCAGGGATTCTTTCGAAAAACTGTTTTTT.

The sample holds one count of this clone. The chain carries TRBV4-1 and TRBJ2-7; 15 positions match TRBD2. The CDR3 has 16 residues. Looked up from germline, CDR1 is MGHRA and CDR2 is YSYEKL. Trimming removed 4 bases from V and 2 bases from J; junction bases left unmatched: 3. In DNA form, the CDR3 reads TGCGCCAGCAGCCGAGGACTAGCGGGAGGGCCCTACGAGCAGTACTTC. It translates to CASSRGLAGGPYEQYF.

The chain recombines TRBV5-1 with TRBJ1-1; D call uncertain. Germline CDR1 SGHRS, CDR2 YFSETQ. This CDR3 is built from 13 residues. V shed 0 bases and J shed 5 bases, with 8 bases lying between them. For the CDR3, the DNA is TGCGCCAGCAGCTTGGTTGGGGATACTGAAGCTTTCTTT. As protein: CASSLVGDTEAFF.

The chain uses TRBV14 and TRBJ2-1; no definite D call. Looked up from germline, CDR1 is SGHDN and CDR2 is FVKESK. Trimming pared 4 bases from V and 7 bases from J, leaving 17 bases between. The CDR3 is 15 residues long. The CDR3 sequence: CASSPRPQISNEQFF. The CDR3 bases are TGTGCCAGCAGCCCCCGACCTCAGATCAGTAATGAGCAGTTCTTC.

Sample share makes this clone medium-sized. This chain connects TRBV6-1 to TRBJ2-3; D may be TRBD2 (6 bases). V shed 8 bases and J shed 4 bases, with 13 bases lying between them. Germline V gene lookup returns CDR1 MNHNS and CDR2 SASEGT. The CDR3 length is 13 residues. The CDR3 protein is CASGRLVSDTQYF. The CDR3 coding sequence is TGTGCCAGCGGACGACTAGTTTCAGATACGCAGTATTTT.

The J gene is TRBJ2-1, the V gene TRBV19, with D perhaps matching TRBD2 (7 bases). Germline CDR1 is LNHDA and CDR2 is SQIVND (reference sequence). This CDR3 contains 13 residues. Trimming cost V 7 bases and J 6 bases, with 13 bases left between them. The CDR3 DNA reads as TGTGCCAGTAACCGCGGGGGCACCAATGAGCAGTTCTTC. The encoded protein is CASNRGGTNEQFF. Variable domain in full (rest from reference TRBV19 and TRBJ2-1): DGGITQSPKYLFRKEGQNVTLSCEQNLNHDAMYWYRQDPGQGLRLIYYSQIVNDFQKGDIAEGYSVSREKKESFPLTVTSAQKNPTAFYLCASNRGGTNEQFFGPGTRLTVL.

CDR3 sequence reads: CSVGVNTEAFF. In nucleotides, the CDR3 is TGCAGTGTCGGGGTAAACACTGAAGCTTTCTTT. The gene calls are TRBV20-1 and TRBJ1-1; D is unclear. Germline loops: CDR1 DFQATT, CDR2 SNEGSKA (reference sequence). This CDR3 contains 11 residues. V was trimmed by 7 bases and J by 2 bases, leaving 8 bases between them.